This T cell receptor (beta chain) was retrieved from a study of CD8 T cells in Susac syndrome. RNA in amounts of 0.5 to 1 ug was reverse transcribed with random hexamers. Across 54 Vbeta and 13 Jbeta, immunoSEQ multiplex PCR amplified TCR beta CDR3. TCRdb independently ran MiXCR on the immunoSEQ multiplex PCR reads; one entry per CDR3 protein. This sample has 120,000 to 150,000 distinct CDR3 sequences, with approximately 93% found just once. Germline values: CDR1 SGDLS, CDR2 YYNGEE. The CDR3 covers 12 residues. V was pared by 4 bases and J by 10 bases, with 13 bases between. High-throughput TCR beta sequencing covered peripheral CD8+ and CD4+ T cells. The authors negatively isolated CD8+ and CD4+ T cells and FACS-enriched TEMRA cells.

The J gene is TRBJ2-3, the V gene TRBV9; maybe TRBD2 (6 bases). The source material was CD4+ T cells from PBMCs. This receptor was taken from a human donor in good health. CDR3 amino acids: CASSIFAGSQYF. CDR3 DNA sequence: TGTGCCAGCAGCATCTTCGCGGGATCGCAGTATTTT.